These 26 T cell receptor beta chains were all obtained from the same sample, sequenced in a study of blood T cell repertoires in COVID-19. The data were produced by immunoSEQ multiplex PCR, yet TCRdb's version contains in-frame clones alone and is incomplete. The sample yields about 200,000 clones, 75% to 90% seen once. The sample comprised peripheral blood. Receptor source: a man between 25 and 39 years old who had recovered from COVID-19.

The V gene is TRBV18, the J gene TRBJ2-7; weak D call: TRBD2 (5 bases). CDR1 is KGHSH and CDR2 is LQKENI in the germline V gene. The CDR3 sequence is 16 residues long. The germline V and J ends were trimmed by 3 bases and 0 bases, with 15 bases remaining between them. CDR3 region: CASSPETGLISYEQYF. For the CDR3, the DNA is TGTGCCAGCTCACCGGAAACTGGACTTATCTCCTACGAGCAGTACTTC.

The V gene is TRBV5-4, the J gene TRBJ2-1; D is unclear. CDR3 length: 15 amino acids. The V end lost 0 bases, the J end lost 3 bases, and 10 bases lay between the germline ends. CDR1 is SGHNT and CDR2 is YYREEE in the germline V gene (reference sequence). This CDR3 reads CASSLASRIYNEQFF. The CDR3 coding sequence is TGTGCCAGCAGCTTGGCTTCGAGAATCTACAATGAGCAGTTCTTC.

The chain links TRBV30 to TRBJ1-5, with a weak D call TRBD1 (6 bases). The V gene lost 1 base and the J gene lost 4 bases, with 14 bases spanning the gap. CDR1 and CDR2 (germline): GTSNPN, SVGIG (reference sequence). The CDR3 runs to 15 residues. The CDR3 spells CAWSGENRGNQPQHF. In DNA form, the CDR3 reads TGTGCCTGGAGTGGGGAAAATAGGGGGAATCAGCCCCAGCATTTT.

This clone is a singleton in its sample. This chain connects TRBV7-2 to TRBJ1-6; 10 nucleotides line up with TRBD1. The germline CDR1 and CDR2 sequences are SGHTA and FQGNSA. The CDR3 has 19 residues. The trim removed 5 bases at V and 14 bases at J, leaving 24 bases unmatched. The CDR3 is CASSQNRGDRGQRGRTLHF. The DNA for the CDR3 is TGTGCCAGCAGCCAAAACCGGGGCGACAGGGGGCAGCGGGGGAGAACCCTCCACTTT.

The chain uses TRBV7-2 and TRBJ2-1, with no clear D. Trimming took off 2 bases at V and 6 bases at J, with 5 bases between the two ends. The germline gives CDR1 SGHTA, CDR2 FQGNSA. There are 12 residues in the CDR3. CDR3 in DNA: TGTGCCAGCAGCTTATACGGCAATGAGCAGTTCTTC. This gives the protein CASSLYGNEQFF.

The CDR3 reads CGGGANYGYTF. CDR3 sequence (DNA): TGTGGAGGGGGAGCTAACTATGGCTACACCTTC. V is TRBV3-1 (or the pseudogene TRBV3-2) and J is TRBJ1-2; possible D gene TRBD1, 6 bases. The CDR3 has 11 amino acids. The germline CDR1 and CDR2 sequences are LGHDT and YNNKEL (reference sequence).

V and J are TRBV4-3 and TRBJ1-6; a weak D match, TRBD1 (6 bases). The CDR3 is 16 amino acids. CDR1 and CDR2 (germline): LGHNA, YSLEER. The ends were cut back, 0 bases at V and 6 bases at J, with 12 bases in the middle. CDR3 in DNA: TGCGCCAGCAGCCAAGATCCAGGGGCATCTAATTCACCCCTCCACTTT. Translation: CASSQDPGASNSPLHF.

The rearrangement uses TRBV28 and TRBJ1-1; TRBD1 might be the D (6 bases). The germline V and J ends were trimmed by 5 bases and 10 bases, with 11 bases remaining between them. Germline values: CDR1 MDHEN, CDR2 SYDVKM. The CDR3 is 11 amino acids. The CDR3 DNA sequence: TGTGCCAGCAGTCTCAGGGGCTCAGCTTTCTTT. Amino acids: CASSLRGSAFF.

The CDR3 sequence: CASRRQGNQPQHF. The DNA of the CDR3 is TGTGCCAGCAGACGACAGGGGAATCAGCCCCAGCATTTT. V and J are TRBV12-3 or TRBV12-4 and TRBJ1-5; TRBD1 agrees at 8 bases. The J segment lost 4 bases and the V segment lost 6 bases, leaving 2 bases of the junction unmatched. The CDR3 loop spans 13 amino acids.

This CDR3 is CASSLQQGAEKLFF. Here the CDR3 DNA reads TGTGCCAGCAGCTTACAACAGGGGGCTGAAAAACTGTTTTTT. This rearrangement joins TRBV7-2 to TRBJ1-4; 9 nucleotides match TRBD1. This CDR3 has 14 amino acids. Losses at the gene ends were 2 bases for V and 7 bases for J; bases not matched to a gene: 2. Germline values: CDR1 SGHTA, CDR2 FQGNSA. Drawing the rest from reference TRBV7-2 and TRBJ1-4, the complete variable domain is GAGVSQSPSNKVTEKGKDVELRCDPISGHTALYWYRQSLGQGLEFLIYFQGNSAPDKSGLPSDRFSAERTGGSVSTLTIQRTQQEDSAVYLCASSLQQGAEKLFFGSGTQLSVL.

The chain joins TRBV19 to TRBJ1-4, with D perhaps matching TRBD1 (6 bases). CDR3 length equals 17 residues. V lost 0 bases, J lost 5 bases, and 16 bases lay in between. Germline CDR1 LNHDA, CDR2 SQIVND (reference sequence). The CDR3: CASSIDRLDRWNEKLFF. The CDR3 nucleotides read TGTGCCAGTAGTATAGACCGGTTGGACAGATGGAATGAAAAACTGTTTTTT.

This sequence joins TRBV7-8 and TRBJ1-5; 8 bases match TRBD1. CDR1 is SGHVS, CDR2 FQNEAQ, per germline. This CDR3 has 16 residues. The V gene end was trimmed by 5 bases and the J gene end by 5 bases; junction bases not matched to a gene: 11. Here the CDR3 reads CASSERPQGADQPQHF. Here the CDR3 DNA reads TGTGCCAGCAGCGAAAGACCTCAGGGGGCGGATCAGCCCCAGCATTTT. The full variable domain, with the rest looked up from reference TRBV7-8 and TRBJ1-5, is GAGVSQSPRYKVAKRGQDVALRCDPISGHVSLFWYQQALGQGPEFLTYFQNEAQLDKSGLPSDRFFAERPEGSVSTLKIQRTQQEDSAVYLCASSERPQGADQPQHFGDGTRLSIL.

In this sample, this clone turned up a few times. CDR3 sequence (DNA): TGTGCCACCTCGCCAGGGGGCTTTCAGCCCCAGCATTTT. Amino acid sequence: CATSPGGFQPQHF. This chain joins TRBV12-3 or TRBV12-4 and TRBJ1-5, with 8 bases lining up with TRBD1. Trimming removed 10 bases from V and 6 bases from J; junction bases left unmatched: 8. CDR3 size: 13 residues.

The V call is TRBV20-1, the J call TRBJ2-1; D remains ambiguous. V was cut by 3 bases and J by 7 bases, with 13 bases left in between. This CDR3 has 13 amino acids. Germline assignment: CDR1 DFQATT and CDR2 SNEGSKA (reference sequence). In nucleotides, the CDR3 is TGCAGTGCTAGTGGCCAAATTCGGAATGAGCAGTTCTTC. Translation gives CSASGQIRNEQFF.

The chain couples TRBV25-1 to TRBJ1-3, with a weak D call TRBD1 (5 bases). This CDR3 contains 14 residues. Germline CDR1 MGHDK, CDR2 SYGVNS. V gave up 4 bases and J gave up 2 bases, with 9 bases separating them. CDR3 residues: CASSVQGAGNTIYF. CDR3 bases: TGTGCCAGCAGTGTGCAGGGTGCTGGAAACACCATATATTTT.

In DNA, the CDR3 is TGTGCCAGCAGCTTACAGGGTCCGAACACTGAAGCTTTCTTT. It translates to CASSLQGPNTEAFF. The rearrangement joins TRBV7-9 to TRBJ1-1, with D possibly being TRBD1 (5 bases). The ends were cut back, 2 bases at V and 1 base at J, with 8 bases in the middle. Germline V gene sequence: CDR1 SEHNR, CDR2 FQNEAQ (reference sequence). The CDR3 runs 14 residues. Variable domain in full (rest from reference TRBV7-9 and TRBJ1-1): DTGVSQNPRHKITKRGQNVTFRCDPISEHNRLYWYRQTLGQGPEFLTYFQNEAQLEKSRLLSDRFSAERPKGSFSTLEIQRTEQGDSAMYLCASSLQGPNTEAFFGQGTRLTVV.

The chain carries TRBV30 and TRBJ1-2; 8 positions agree with TRBD1. V dropped 8 bases and J dropped 2; count of bases not matched to a gene: 4. Germline V CDR1 and CDR2: GTSNPN, SVGIG (reference sequence). This CDR3 region has 12 residues. For the CDR3, the DNA is TGTGCCAGGGACAGGACGAACTATGGCTACACCTTC. This encodes CARDRTNYGYTF. The whole variable domain, filled in from reference TRBV30 and TRBJ1-2, reads SQTIHQWPATLVQPVGSPLSLECTVEGTSNPNLYWYRQAAGRGLQLLFYSVGIGQISSEVPQNLSASRPQDRQFILSSKKLLLSDSGFYLCARDRTNYGYTFGSGTRLTVV.

This clone was observed at least ten times. The rearrangement joins TRBV6-4 to TRBJ2-7, with D possibly being TRBD1 (6 bases). Looked up from germline, CDR1 is MRHNA and CDR2 is SNTAGT. With 2 bases removed from V and 1 base from J, the gap between germline ends came to 9 bases. The CDR3 is 14 amino acids. CDR3 region: CASSDGTGSYEQYF. CDR3 DNA: TGTGCCAGCAGTGACGGCACAGGGTCCTACGAGCAGTACTTC.

This clone was recorded once. The CDR3: CASSLSEHNLPHEQYF. Here the CDR3 DNA reads TGTGCCAGCAGTTTATCCGAACATAATTTACCCCACGAGCAGTACTTC. The chain uses TRBV27 and TRBJ2-7; D gene uncertain. This CDR3 region has 16 residues. The V end lost 0 bases, the J end lost 5 bases, and 17 bases lay between the germline ends. Looked up from germline, CDR1 is MNHEY and CDR2 is SMNVEV (reference sequence).

This chain's CDR3 is CASSQTVINQPQHF. In DNA form, the CDR3 reads TGTGCCAGTAGCCAGACAGTTATCAATCAGCCCCAGCATTTT. This chain connects TRBV19 to TRBJ1-5, with TRBD1 as a possible D gene (5 bases). The germline gives CDR1 LNHDA, CDR2 SQIVND (reference sequence). V was trimmed by 6 bases and J by 3 bases, leaving 12 bases between them. The CDR3 extends over 14 amino acids.

The chain carries TRBV3-1 (or the pseudogene TRBV3-2) and TRBJ2-7, with a possible D match to TRBD2 (7 bases). Germline lookup yields CDR1 LGHDT and CDR2 YNNKEL (reference sequence). With 0 bases removed from V and 7 bases from J, the gap between germline ends came to 25 bases. The CDR3 consists of 18 residues. CDR3 DNA: TGTGCCAGCAGCCAAGAAGGGGTTGGCGGGGGCCTCAGACGGGAGCAGTACTTC. Its translation: CASSQEGVGGGLRREQYF.

J is TRBJ2-7 and V is TRBV5-4, with D possibly TRBD1 on 5 matching bases. This CDR3 contains 15 residues. Germline assignment: CDR1 SGHNT and CDR2 YYREEE (reference sequence). The V and J ends lost 4 bases and 0 bases respectively, with 14 bases between them. The CDR3 spells CASSRGSSSSYEQYF. The CDR3 nucleotides are TGTGCCAGCAGCAGGGGAAGTTCAAGCTCCTACGAGCAGTACTTC.

V usage is TRBV10-3 and J usage is TRBJ2-1; 7 bases fit TRBD2. This CDR3 region has 14 residues. Trimming at V came to 7 bases and at J to 3 bases, leaving 6 bases not matched to a gene. Germline values: CDR1 ENHRY, CDR2 SYGVKD. CDR3 in amino acids: CAIKGGGFYNEQFF. The DNA for the CDR3 is TGTGCCATCAAGGGCGGGGGTTTCTACAATGAGCAGTTCTTC.

This clone was seen more than once but under ten times. The V and J genes are TRBV9 and TRBJ2-5; D unresolved. The ends were cut back, 0 bases at V and 4 bases at J, with 4 bases in the middle. Germline CDR1 is SGDLS and CDR2 is YYNGEE. The CDR3 is 12 residues long. CDR3 DNA sequence: TGTGCCAGCAGCGTAGGTAGAGAGACCCAGTACTTC. Translated, it gives CASSVGRETQYF.

The chain employs TRBV3-1 (or the pseudogene TRBV3-2) and TRBJ2-5; D is uncertain. This CDR3 is built from 12 residues. Germline V lookup: CDR1 LGHDT, CDR2 YNNKEL (reference sequence). V was clipped by 3 bases and J by 1 base, with 3 bases between them. CDR3 sequence: CASSHLQETQYF. Here the CDR3 DNA reads TGTGCCAGCAGCCATCTCCAAGAGACCCAGTACTTC.

The chain joins TRBV9 to TRBJ1-5, with D maybe TRBD1 (6 bases). CDR3 size: 14 residues. V dropped 4 bases and J dropped 2 bases, with 10 bases sitting between them. Per germline, CDR1 SGDLS and CDR2 YYNGEE. In nucleotides, the CDR3 is TGTGCCAGCAGCTCCCGGACAGGCAATCAGCCCCAGCATTTT. This sequence encodes CASSSRTGNQPQHF.